This T cell receptor beta chain was sequenced for a study of T-cell reconstitution after alpha-beta-depleted transplantation in children. Using unique molecular identifiers, the investigators prepared the TCRbeta library. TCRdb reanalysed the PCR reads using MiXCR and keeps one entry per CDR3 protein. The table records approximately 500,000 distinct CDR3 sequences, approximately 10% of them present only once. This clonotype was seen at least ten times. The CDR3 sequence is 16 residues long. The ends lost 3 bases at V and 2 bases at J; junction bases unmatched: 6. Sequenced here: PBMCs, sampled before TCRalphabeta/CD19-depleted stem cell transplant. V is TRBV12-3 or TRBV12-4 and J is TRBJ2-3, with 9 bases matching TRBD2. This clonotype was sampled from a child under 10 years old with inherited bone marrow failure, due to receive a stem cell transplant. The CDR3 here is CASSFQTSGNTDTQYF. The DNA for the CDR3 is TGTGCCAGCAGTTTCCAGACTAGCGGCAACACAGATACGCAGTATTTT.